Following are 29 T cell receptor beta chains from one sample sequenced in a study of cytomegalovirus exposure and HLA in healthy donors. PCR amplification relied on 60 Vbeta primers (plus 13 Jbeta primers). This table comes from immunoSEQ multiplex PCR, and its TCRdb copy is limited to in-frame clones, with some not included. The top ten hold 5% to 6% of the sample, which has 200,000 to 300,000 clones, roughly 87% seen once. What was sequenced was PBMCs. Receptor source: a woman between 40 and 50 years old in good health and CMV-seropositive.

This clone was found a few times. The CDR3 coding sequence is TGTGCCAGCAGTTACTCGACAGTGTATGGCTACACCTTC. Protein: CASSYSTVYGYTF. This chain joins TRBV6-5 and TRBJ1-2; possible D gene TRBD1, 5 bases. CDR1 and CDR2 (germline): MNHEY, SVGAGI. Trimming pared 0 bases from V and 5 bases from J, leaving 7 bases between. CDR3 length: 13 amino acids.

The rearrangement links TRBV19 to TRBJ1-4; D is undetermined. The length of the CDR3 is 14 residues. Per germline, CDR1 LNHDA and CDR2 SQIVND (reference sequence). Trimming pared 9 bases from V and 0 bases from J, leaving 11 bases between. The CDR3 DNA follows: TGTGCCAGCCGACTCCTTGCAACTAATGAAAAACTGTTTTTT. Its protein product is CASRLLATNEKLFF.

The chain recombines TRBV18 with TRBJ2-5; TRBD2 aligns across 12 bases. Germline-derived CDR1 and CDR2 are KGHSH and LQKENI. Unmatched junction bases numbered 18, after V lost 5 bases and J lost 5 bases. The CDR3 runs 19 residues. CDR3 loop: CASSTSRIPSGGVLETQYF. CDR3 sequence (DNA): TGTGCCAGCTCAACCAGCCGTATTCCTAGCGGGGGGGTTCTGGAGACCCAGTACTTC.

V and J are TRBV9 and TRBJ2-7, with D possibly being TRBD2 (6 bases). CDR3 size: 15 residues. Germline V gives CDR1 SGDLS, CDR2 YYNGEE. Trimming took 2 bases from V and 6 from J, leaving 18 bases between them. For the CDR3, the DNA is TGTGCCAGCAGCGTGGAAGGGACTTCTTACGCCGAGCAGTACTTC. As protein: CASSVEGTSYAEQYF.

The chain employs TRBV5-1 and TRBJ2-7; no firm D call. This CDR3 region has 12 residues. CDR1 is SGHRS and CDR2 is YFSETQ in the germline V gene. Trimming cost V 2 bases and J 6 bases, with 9 bases left between them. As DNA, the CDR3 is TGCGCCAGCAGCTTAGACCCGGGCGAGCAGTACTTC. This translates into CASSLDPGEQYF.

V and J are TRBV4-3 and TRBJ2-7; maybe TRBD1 (5 bases). CDR3 size: 15 residues. The germline V gene has CDR1 LGHNA and CDR2 YSLEER. V gave up 0 bases and J gave up 1 base, with 10 bases separating them. CDR3 protein: CASSQDRGTSYEQYF. The CDR3 DNA reads TGCGCCAGCAGCCAAGATAGGGGCACATCCTACGAGCAGTACTTC.

This sequence joins TRBV7-2 and TRBJ2-2, with 7 positions matching TRBD2. V dropped 1 base and J dropped 2; count of bases not matched to a gene: 10. This CDR3 has 18 residues. Germline V lookup: CDR1 SGHTA, CDR2 FQGNSA. For the CDR3, the DNA is TGTGCCAGCAGCTTAGAGGTAGCGGGCCGGCCAAACACCGGGGAGCTGTTTTTT. Protein product: CASSLEVAGRPNTGELFF.

This chain links TRBV7-2 with TRBJ2-1, with 9 bases fitting TRBD1. This CDR3 contains 15 residues. Germline trimming cut 4 bases from V and 5 bases from J; bases unmatched to any gene: 6. Germline V gene sequence: CDR1 SGHTA, CDR2 FQGNSA. This CDR3 is CASSYGTGRNNEQFF. CDR3 nucleotides: TGTGCCAGCAGCTATGGGACAGGGAGAAACAATGAGCAGTTCTTC.

V usage is TRBV7-2 and J usage is TRBJ2-2; D not certain. The CDR3 runs to 13 residues. Germline-derived CDR1 and CDR2 are SGHTA and FQGNSA. The V end was cut by 0 bases, the J end by 6 bases, with 5 bases between. This CDR3 is CASSLASAGELFF. The CDR3 coding sequence is TGTGCCAGCAGCTTAGCGTCGGCCGGGGAGCTGTTTTTT.

The chain employs TRBV29-1 and TRBJ1-2; the match to TRBD1 covers 10 bases. The ends lost 7 bases at V and 7 bases at J; junction bases unmatched: 9. Looked up from germline, CDR1 is SQVTM and CDR2 is ANQGSEA. The CDR3 is made up of 13 amino acids. The CDR3 DNA reads as TGCAGCGCCCCCGGGACAGGGGAGCCTGGCTACACCTTC. This translates into CSAPGTGEPGYTF.

The CDR3 DNA reads as TGTGCCATCAGTTCCGGGACAGGGGCCGAGCAGTACTTC. This codes for CAISSGTGAEQYF. This chain uses TRBV10-3 with TRBJ2-7; TRBD1 matches 10 bases. The CDR3 is 13 residues long. J gave up 6 bases and V 5 bases, and 4 bases lay outside the gene matches. The V gene's germline CDR1 is ENHRY and CDR2 SYGVKD.

This chain links TRBV7-2 with TRBJ2-3, with D maybe TRBD2 (6 bases). Germline loops: CDR1 SGHTA, CDR2 FQGNSA. V lost 4 bases and J 2 bases, leaving 16 bases between the germline ends. The CDR3 sequence is 16 residues long. The CDR3 coding sequence is TGTGCCAGCAGCTGGCCGGGGGAGCGCCTCACAGATACGCAGTATTTT. This encodes CASSWPGERLTDTQYF.

The chain recombines TRBV5-4 with TRBJ1-6, with D perhaps TRBD1 (5 bases). The germline CDR1 and CDR2 sequences are SGHNT and YYREEE (reference sequence). V shed 4 bases and J shed 8 bases, with 16 bases lying between them. The CDR3 sequence is 15 residues long. CDR3 region: CASSHLIGGDSPLHF. In DNA, the CDR3 is TGTGCCAGCAGCCATTTAATCGGGGGAGATTCACCCCTCCACTTT.

This chain joins TRBV2 and TRBJ1-2; D remains unclear. The ends were cut back, 4 bases at V and 13 bases at J, with 4 bases in the middle. CDR1 is SNHLY and CDR2 is FYNNEI in the germline V gene. The length of the CDR3 is 8 residues. The CDR3 is CASSVSTF. CDR3 in DNA: TGTGCCAGCAGTGTGAGCACCTTC.

CDR3 sequence: CASSRRTGGPSDLFF. CDR3 nucleotides: TGTGCCAGCAGCAGGCGGACGGGAGGGCCCTCGGATCTGTTCTTC. V and J are TRBV21-1 and TRBJ2-1; TRBD2, as called in the table, went unchecked against the DNA. TRBV21-1 represents a pseudogene. The CDR3 is 15 amino acids.

The genes are TRBV6-5 and TRBJ2-1, with 8 bases that match TRBD2. CDR1 and CDR2 from the germline V gene are MNHEY and SVGAGI. This CDR3 region has 13 residues. The junction had 9 bases not matched to a gene; V was cut back by 7 bases and J by 10 bases. In DNA form, the CDR3 reads TGTGCCAGCACGGCGGGAGGATCGTTGGAGCAGTTCTTC. Translating it yields CASTAGGSLEQFF.

The rearrangement joins TRBV5-4 to TRBJ2-1, with unresolved D. The CDR3 is 15 amino acids. The germline gives CDR1 SGHNT, CDR2 YYREEE (reference sequence). The V and J ends lost 3 bases and 0 bases respectively, with 10 bases between them. The CDR3 coding sequence is TGTGCCAGCAGCTCGCTTTGGAGCTCCTACAATGAGCAGTTCTTC. This encodes CASSSLWSSYNEQFF.

Only a few counts were recorded for this clone. The DNA for the CDR3 is TGTGCCAGCAAAGGAGGGACAGGCATAGTCCAGCAGTACTTC. Protein: CASKGGTGIVQQYF. This chain links TRBV6-5 with TRBJ2-7; TRBD1 matches 8 bases. The V segment lost 7 bases and the J segment 8 bases; nucleotides outside the gene matches: 13. Germline V lookup: CDR1 MNHEY, CDR2 SVGAGI. The CDR3 sequence is 14 residues long.

This chain links TRBV10-3 with TRBJ2-5; 10 nucleotides agree with TRBD2. V lost 10 bases and J lost 5; bases outside the gene matches: 16. The germline V gene has CDR1 ENHRY and CDR2 SYGVKD. The CDR3 is made up of 16 amino acids. The CDR3 loop is CATSSSGSGSLETQYF. The CDR3 DNA is TGTGCCACCTCGTCTAGCGGGAGTGGGTCGTTGGAGACCCAGTACTTC.

This clone was seen only a few times. The chain carries TRBV2 and TRBJ1-2, with D unclear. The CDR3 is 14 residues long. CDR1 and CDR2 (germline): SNHLY, FYNNEI. The ends were cut back, 4 bases at V and 4 bases at J, with 13 bases in the middle. The CDR3 DNA is TGTGCCAGCAGTGGGCAGGCCACTCTCTATGGCTACACCTTC. This gives the protein CASSGQATLYGYTF. Complete variable domain (other parts from reference TRBV2 and TRBJ1-2): EPEVTQTPSHQVTQMGQEVILRCVPISNHLYFYWYRQILGQKVEFLVSFYNNEISEKSEIFDDQFSVERPDGSNFTLKIRSTKLEDSAMYFCASSGQATLYGYTFGSGTRLTVV.

Turning to this clone: At the DNA level, this CDR3 is encoded by other sequences in the same sample as well. The CDR3 here is CASSVAGSGANVLTF. DNA for the CDR3: TGTGCCAGCAGCGTAGCGGGGAGTGGGGCCAACGTCCTGACTTTC. The rearrangement joins TRBV9 to TRBJ2-6; the D gene is possibly TRBD2 (5 bases). Trimming stripped 0 bases from V and 3 bases from J, with 7 bases between. Germline-derived CDR1 and CDR2 are SGDLS and YYNGEE. The CDR3 spans 15 residues.

J is TRBJ2-5 and V is TRBV7-8; D remains ambiguous. CDR1 SGHVS and CDR2 FQNEAQ come from the germline V gene. V lost 1 base and J lost 2, with 8 bases in between. The CDR3 loop spans 14 amino acids. CDR3 in amino acids: CASSLGPHQETQYF. The CDR3 DNA is TGTGCCAGCAGCTTAGGGCCCCATCAAGAGACCCAGTACTTC.

In its sample, this clone was seen a few times. This rearrangement joins TRBV6-5 to TRBJ2-4, with D possibly TRBD1 on 6 matching bases. The CDR3 runs to 14 residues. Between the trimmed V and J ends, which lost 0 bases and 4 bases, there was a span of 7 bases. Germline V lookup: CDR1 MNHEY, CDR2 SVGAGI. The DNA of the CDR3 is TGTGCCAGCAGTTACTCTGACAGGAAAAACATTCAGTACTTC. Translating gives CASSYSDRKNIQYF.

This chain uses TRBV5-5 with TRBJ1-3; D uncertain. The CDR3 runs 14 residues. Germline lookup yields CDR1 SGHKS and CDR2 YYEKEE (reference sequence). V dropped 4 bases and J dropped 4 bases, with 12 bases sitting between them. Written as DNA, the CDR3 is TGTGCCAGCAGCCTTCTCCCGGAGGGAAACACCATATATTTT. Protein sequence: CASSLLPEGNTIYF.

This rearrangement joins TRBV30 to TRBJ1-2; D may be TRBD1 (5 bases). The CDR3 extends over 12 amino acids. V was cut by 0 bases and J by 8 bases, with 10 bases left in between. Germline CDR1 GTSNPN, CDR2 SVGIG (reference sequence). CDR3 coding DNA: TGTGCCTGGAGTGTTCATCAGGGAGGCTACACCTTC. This sequence encodes CAWSVHQGGYTF.

This chain connects TRBV9 to TRBJ2-7, with 11 bases that match TRBD2. Germline assignment: CDR1 SGDLS and CDR2 YYNGEE. The length of the CDR3 is 16 residues. The ends lost 7 bases at V and 4 bases at J; junction bases unmatched: 13. The CDR3 here is CASSKTSGTSGYEQYF. The CDR3 region has the DNA TGTGCCAGCTCCAAGACCTCCGGGACTAGCGGTTACGAGCAGTACTTC.

The CDR3 DNA reads as TGTGCCAGCGGGGATGGACTCACAGATACGCAGTATTTT. It encodes CASGDGLTDTQYF. The rearrangement uses TRBV6-1 and TRBJ2-3, with D possibly being TRBD2 (5 bases). Germline CDR1 reads MNHNS; CDR2 reads SASEGT. The CDR3 runs 13 residues. Trimming removed 8 bases from V and 2 bases from J, with 11 bases in between.

The chain links TRBV14 to TRBJ2-7; 7 bases agree with TRBD1. The ends lost 1 base at V and 12 bases at J; junction bases unmatched: 3. This CDR3 has 11 residues. Germline V gene sequence: CDR1 SGHDN, CDR2 FVKESK. The CDR3 sequence: CASSQGDSRYF. Here the CDR3 DNA reads TGTGCCAGCAGCCAAGGGGACAGTCGGTACTTC.

The V gene is TRBV10-3, the J gene TRBJ2-7, with 9 nucleotides matching TRBD1. The CDR3 sequence is 15 residues long. J lost 0 bases, V lost 6 bases, and 6 bases had no gene match. Germline V CDR1 and CDR2: ENHRY, SYGVKD. The CDR3 region is CAIREGQGSSYEQYF. The CDR3, as DNA: TGTGCCATCAGGGAGGGACAGGGAAGCTCCTACGAGCAGTACTTC.